The clone carrying this T cell receptor beta chain was seen just once. This sample was taken from a study of blood T cell repertoires in COVID-19. CDR3 length: 13 residues. Germline assignment: CDR1 SGHDN and CDR2 FVKESK. Trimming pared 0 bases from V and 10 bases from J, leaving 12 bases between. Sequenced by immunoSEQ multiplex PCR; TCRdb stores in-frame clones only, minus some. The sample consists of some 100,000 clones, about nine tenths of them appearing once. The chain joins TRBV14 to TRBJ1-1; D is possibly TRBD1 (5 bases). The sequence came from a human donor in a cohort sampled during active COVID-19. The sequenced sample consisted of peripheral blood. Here the CDR3 reads CASSQEWGGRAFF. The CDR3 DNA sequence: TGTGCCAGCAGCCAAGAGTGGGGGGGTCGAGCTTTCTTT.